Listed here are 8 T cell receptor beta chains from one sample, sequenced in a study of T-cell memory formation after mild COVID-19 (TCRdb year 2021). Library construction relied on 5' RACE. Sequencing was carried out with an Illumina NovaSeq 6000. The raw public reads went through TCRdb reprocessing: fastp at Q25, MiXCR clone calling, in-frame beta chains kept. Each CDR3 protein gets just one entry, which takes the most common genes and DNA from the rows behind it. This sample holds 540,000 or so distinct CDR3 sequences; about 20% were observed only once. The ten biggest clones cover approximately 12% of the sample. Sequencing was performed on PBMCs or a T cell subset sorted from them (not recorded which). The source is an adult woman who had mild COVID-19 (a few samples of this study predate the infection). The sample titles of this study are shuffled in the database, so cell type and time point are left out; the donor was told from shared clones.

DNA of the CDR3: TGTGCCAGCAGCTTAGGAGTTGGAGTACCGCAGTATTTT. Translated: CASSLGVGVPQYF. This sequence joins TRBV7-3 and TRBJ2-3; D remains ambiguous. This CDR3 region has 13 residues. V was shortened by 2 bases and J by 10 bases, with 13 bases between the two germline ends. In germline, CDR1 is SGHTA, CDR2 FQGTGA.

The V gene is TRBV6-2 or TRBV6-3, the J gene TRBJ2-7; D call uncertain. Germline CDR1 reads MNHEY; CDR2 reads SVGEGT. The CDR3 loop spans 12 amino acids. The germline V and J ends were trimmed by 6 bases and 4 bases, with 10 bases remaining between them. The CDR3 DNA sequence: TGTGCCAGCAGGGGCATGTGGTACGAGCAGTACTTC. Its protein product is CASRGMWYEQYF.

The chain couples TRBV6-5 to TRBJ2-1; the match to TRBD1 covers 9 bases. Per the germline V gene, CDR1 is MNHEY and CDR2 is SVGAGI. The CDR3 runs 13 residues. J gave up 8 bases and V 2 bases, and 1 base lay outside the gene matches. The CDR3: CASSYGTGYEQFF. CDR3 DNA: TGTGCCAGCAGTTACGGGACAGGGTATGAGCAGTTCTTC.

In this sample, this clonotype turned up a few times. The chain couples TRBV5-1 to TRBJ1-6; D unresolved. Looked up from germline, CDR1 is SGHRS and CDR2 is YFSETQ. V gave up 5 bases and J gave up 0 bases, with 15 bases separating them. CDR3 length: 17 amino acids. CDR3 sequence (DNA): TGCGCCAGCAGTCGGTCCGGGTCGAGCTCCTATAATTCACCCCTCCACTTT. Translated: CASSRSGSSSYNSPLHF. Filled out from reference TRBV5-1 and TRBJ1-6, the complete variable domain reads KAGVTQTPRYLIKTRGQQVTLSCSPISGHRSVSWYQQTPGQGLQFLFEYFSETQRNKGNFPGRFSGRQFSNSRSEMNVSTLELGDSALYLCASSRSGSSSYNSPLHFGNGTRLTVT.

The chain employs TRBV27 and TRBJ1-3; D gene uncertain. The CDR3 consists of 16 residues. CDR1 and CDR2 (germline): MNHEY, SMNVEV (reference sequence). V lost 5 bases and J 1 base, leaving 15 bases between the germline ends. CDR3 sequence (DNA): TGTGCCAGCAGTACACACGGGAGTGGATCTGGAAACACCATATATTTT. Translated: CASSTHGSGSGNTIYF.

The chain employs TRBV9 and TRBJ2-1, with 9 bases aligning to TRBD2. Germline CDR1 and CDR2: SGDLS and YYNGEE. The V segment lost 2 bases and the J segment 6 bases; nucleotides outside the gene matches: 3. The CDR3 is 14 residues long. In nucleotides, the CDR3 is TGTGCCAGCAGCGTCCTGACTAGCGGCAATGAGCAGTTCTTC. This codes for CASSVLTSGNEQFF.

The chain is built from TRBV20-1 and TRBJ2-5; TRBD1 aligns across 9 bases. Looked up from germline, CDR1 is DFQATT and CDR2 is SNEGSKA (reference sequence). Losses at the gene ends were 0 bases for V and 5 bases for J; bases not matched to a gene: 7. This CDR3 has 15 residues. Here the CDR3 DNA reads TGCAGTGCTAGAGATATGGGACAGGGCGAGGAGACCCAGTACTTC. Protein sequence: CSARDMGQGEETQYF.

This clonotype has more than one count but fewer than ten. The chain has TRBV12-3 or TRBV12-4 and TRBJ2-5; 10 bases line up with TRBD2. With V trimmed by 8 bases and J by 2 bases, 8 bases remained unmatched. CDR3 length: 15 residues. This CDR3 is CASGTAGGWQETQYF. As DNA, the CDR3 is TGTGCCAGCGGGACAGCGGGGGGGTGGCAAGAGACCCAGTACTTC.